Listed below are T cell receptor beta chains from one sample, sequenced in a study of blood T cell repertoires in COVID-19. Profiling relied on immunoSEQ multiplex PCR, and the TCRdb table lists in-frame clones only, not all of them. The data hold some 150,000 clones, with 80% to 90% observed a single time. The material sequenced was PBMCs or T cells enriched from blood (not recorded which). The receptors come from a man aged 50 or older who had recovered from COVID-19. CDR3s include the opening cysteine and the closing phenylalanine or tryptophan. Size is stated for part of the rows, as once, few or many counts, or as a class when the clone is expanded.

CASSLAAGGSGNTIYF	16	NA	TRBV7-6	TRBJ1-3
CASRDDRFNEKLFF	14	NA	TRBV2	TRBJ1-4
CASSPTGTLYTEAFF	15	NA	TRBV3-1/TRBV3-2	TRBJ1-1
CASSVGQLLSTDTQYF	16	NA	TRBV7-2	TRBJ2-3
CASSRTSGGPSSYNEQFF	18	NA	TRBV3-1/TRBV3-2	TRBJ2-1
CASTAVRQLSNQPQHF	16	NA	TRBV2	TRBJ1-5
CASSLGMAGTGGTDTQYF	18	NA	TRBV7-3	TRBJ2-3
CASTQTTGDNSPLHF	15	NA	TRBV9	TRBJ1-6
CSVGRGVGTDTQYF	14	NA	TRBV29-1	TRBJ2-3
CASMVPGQGGYTF	13	NA	TRBV6-5	TRBJ1-2
CASSLQPGYEQYF	13	NA	TRBV6-4	TRBJ2-7
CASSLGRSSNSPLHF	15	few	TRBV5-4	TRBJ1-6
CASSQGLAHYEQYF	14	NA	TRBV14	TRBJ2-7
CAIGQGREKLFF	12	NA	TRBV3-1/TRBV3-2	TRBJ1-4
CASSQAGRSNQPQHF	15	NA	TRBV4-1	TRBJ1-5
CASSPTDRGPYEQYF	15	NA	TRBV6-5	TRBJ2-7
CASSVSLPSYPTGELFF	17	NA	TRBV9	TRBJ2-2